The 30 T cell receptor beta chains presented below share a single source sample, sequenced in a study of shared clonotypes between healthy human individuals (dated by TCRdb to about 2020). Library construction relied on the immunoSEQ multiplex PCR assay. TCRdb provides this immuneACCESS table in a form limited to in-frame rearrangements. Some clones are lacking; in checked studies, under half of them reflect an unresolved V gene, and why the rest are absent is not known. This sample holds about 2.2 million clones; about 94% were observed only once. The ten largest clonotypes hold less than 2% of the sample. For the CD8 naive samples, CD45RO-negative cells were positively selected for CCR7, yielding a CD45RA+CCR7+ population from which TemRA cells were excluded. Sequencing was performed on naive CD8+ T cells from PBMCs. What this sample's cell subset or site label stands for: CD45RA+CCR7+. The receptors stem from a man younger than 30 in good health. Some clones in this sample may be carry-over from other donors' samples.

J is TRBJ1-1 and V is TRBV19, with no clear D. The CDR3 totals 13 residues. Per germline, CDR1 LNHDA and CDR2 SQIVND (reference sequence). V lost 7 bases to trimming and J lost 5 bases, with 14 bases between them. CDR3 amino acids: CASNAGAETEAFF. The CDR3 DNA sequence: TGTGCCAGTAACGCAGGAGCAGAGACTGAAGCTTTCTTT.

The CDR3 DNA sequence: TGTGCCAGCAGCTTCCGAGGGATGAACACCGGGGAGCTGTTTTTT. This codes for CASSFRGMNTGELFF. The chain links TRBV7-9 to TRBJ2-2; D may be TRBD2 (5 bases). V lost 3 bases to trimming and J lost 1 base, with 9 bases between them. Germline CDR1 and CDR2: SEHNR and FQNEAQ (reference sequence). CDR3 length equals 15 residues.

The V call is TRBV2, the J call TRBJ1-2; possibly TRBD1 for D (6 bases). Germline values: CDR1 SNHLY, CDR2 FYNNEI. The CDR3 has 15 amino acids. Trimming shortened V by 0 bases and J by 4 bases, and 12 bases separated the two germline ends. CDR3 protein: CASSEAGGRIYGYTF. CDR3 DNA sequence: TGTGCCAGCAGTGAAGCAGGGGGTCGTATCTATGGCTACACCTTC.

The V call is TRBV7-2, the J call TRBJ2-7; TRBD2 agrees at 7 bases. V lost 2 bases to trimming and J lost 4 bases; unmatched junction nucleotides: 14. Germline loops: CDR1 SGHTA, CDR2 FQGNSA. This CDR3 has 17 residues. The CDR3 DNA reads as TGTGCCAGCAGCTTAAGAGCTGGGACTATCATGGGGTACGAGCAGTACTTC. This translates into CASSLRAGTIMGYEQYF. Combining the CDR3 with reference TRBV7-2 and TRBJ2-7 gives the whole variable domain GAGVSQSPSNKVTEKGKDVELRCDPISGHTALYWYRQSLGQGLEFLIYFQGNSAPDKSGLPSDRFSAERTGGSVSTLTIQRTQQEDSAVYLCASSLRAGTIMGYEQYFGPGTRLTVT.

The chain has TRBV7-9 and TRBJ2-3; no definite D call. Trimming removed 7 bases from V and 8 bases from J, with 19 bases in between. Germline lookup yields CDR1 SEHNR and CDR2 FQNEAQ (reference sequence). CDR3 length equals 14 residues. This CDR3 is CASTDRRFPSTQYF. The DNA for the CDR3 is TGTGCCAGCACCGATCGCAGGTTTCCGTCTACGCAGTATTTT.

The count of this clone is one. The chain recombines TRBV5-5 with TRBJ2-5; either TRBD1 or TRBD2 may supply D (5 bases each). Trimming cost V 3 bases and J 0 bases, with 12 bases left between them. This CDR3 comprises 15 residues. Germline V lookup: CDR1 SGHKS, CDR2 YYEKEE (reference sequence). The CDR3 region has the DNA TGTGCCAGCAGCTCGGGACCGAGAAACCAAGAGACCCAGTACTTC. Its translation: CASSSGPRNQETQYF.

In regard to this clone: Additional DNA sequences in this sample encode the identical CDR3. This chain connects TRBV12-5 to TRBJ1-1; D is ambiguous. The CDR3 covers 13 residues. V was pared by 6 bases and J by 4 bases, with 12 bases between. Per germline, CDR1 LGHNT and CDR2 FRNRAP. CDR3 loop: CASGFDKGTEAFF. CDR3 nucleotide sequence: TGTGCTAGTGGCTTCGACAAAGGCACTGAAGCTTTCTTT.

This chain connects TRBV7-3 to TRBJ2-7; 9 bases are shared with TRBD1. V lost 2 bases and J lost 2; bases outside the gene matches: 4. CDR1 is SGHTA and CDR2 is FQGTGA in the germline V gene. This CDR3 contains 15 residues. As DNA, the CDR3 is TGTGCCAGCAGCTTAGGGACAGGGAAAGCCTACGAGCAGTACTTC. Encoded protein: CASSLGTGKAYEQYF. Looking up the rest from reference TRBV7-3 and TRBJ2-7 gives the full variable domain: GAGVSQTPSNKVTEKGKYVELRCDPISGHTALYWYRQSLGQGPEFLIYFQGTGAADDSGLPNDRFFAVRPEGSVSTLKIQRTERGDSAVYLCASSLGTGKAYEQYFGPGTRLTVT.

The chain recombines TRBV11-3 with TRBJ1-1; no reliable D call. The V gene lost 5 bases and the J gene lost 4 bases, with 14 bases spanning the gap. Germline V gives CDR1 SGHNT, CDR2 YENEEA. CDR3 length: 14 residues. CDR3 bases: TGTGCCAGCAGCCCCTTCCGGGGATCCACTGAAGCTTTCTTT. Amino acids: CASSPFRGSTEAFF. Based on the CDR3 plus reference TRBV11-3 and TRBJ1-1, the full variable domain is EAGVVQSPRYKIIEKKQPVAFWCNPISGHNTLYWYLQNLGQGPELLIRYENEEAVDDSQLPKDRFSAERLKGVDSTLKIQPAELGDSAVYLCASSPFRGSTEAFFGQGTRLTVV.

The chain couples TRBV6-1 to TRBJ2-7, with 7 bases identical to TRBD2. J lost 3 bases, V lost 1 base, and 6 bases had no gene match. CDR1 and CDR2 (germline): MNHNS, SASEGT. The CDR3 is 15 amino acids. The CDR3 DNA sequence: TGTGCCAGCAGTGAAGGCGTTAGCGGGTTCTACGAGCAGTACTTC. This gives the protein CASSEGVSGFYEQYF.

Comment on this clone: The sample contains more than one DNA sequence encoding this CDR3. The chain recombines TRBV2 with TRBJ1-3, with a tentative D call TRBD1 (5 bases). Looked up from germline, CDR1 is SNHLY and CDR2 is FYNNEI. V lost 5 bases and J lost 0, with 11 bases in between. The CDR3 loop spans 15 amino acids. CDR3 region: CASSPGRSSGNTIYF. Written as DNA, the CDR3 is TGTGCCAGCAGTCCGGGACGGAGCTCTGGAAACACCATATATTTT.

The rearrangement uses TRBV2 and TRBJ2-7; 8 bases align to TRBD1. Trimming at V came to 10 bases and at J to 2 bases, leaving 10 bases not matched to a gene. CDR1 SNHLY and CDR2 FYNNEI come from the germline V gene. This CDR3 contains 14 residues. The CDR3: CATTPDRGTYEQYF. The CDR3 DNA is TGTGCCACCACACCTGACAGGGGCACCTACGAGCAGTACTTC.

Remarks on this clone: The sample contains more than one DNA sequence encoding this CDR3. The chain links TRBV9 to TRBJ1-3; the D is unclear. CDR3 size: 13 residues. Trimming took off 3 bases at V and 4 bases at J, with 8 bases between the two ends. CDR1 and CDR2 (germline): SGDLS, YYNGEE. The CDR3 here is CASSGGAGNTIYF. CDR3 DNA: TGTGCCAGCAGCGGGGGTGCGGGAAACACCATATATTTT. Supplemented by reference TRBV9 and TRBJ1-3, the full variable domain reads DSGVTQTPKHLITATGQRVTLRCSPRSGDLSVYWYQQSLDQGLQFLIQYYNGEERAKGNILERFSAQQFPDLHSELNLSSLELGDSALYFCASSGGAGNTIYFGEGSWLTVV.

The chain is built from TRBV7-9 and TRBJ2-3; D may be TRBD1 (6 bases). The V and J ends lost 5 bases and 6 bases respectively, with 12 bases between them. The CDR3 totals 13 residues. The V gene's germline CDR1 is SEHNR and CDR2 FQNEAQ (reference sequence). The CDR3 protein is CASSGQDRDTQYF. The DNA for the CDR3 is TGTGCCAGCAGCGGCCAAGACAGGGATACGCAGTATTTT.

The chain uses TRBV10-1 and TRBJ1-3; weak D call: TRBD1 (6 bases). The V end was cut by 0 bases, the J end by 0 bases, with 12 bases between. Per germline, CDR1 WNHNN and CDR2 SYGVQD (reference sequence). This CDR3 has 17 amino acids. As DNA, the CDR3 is TGCGCCAGCAGTGAGTCGGGACACCGAAACTCTGGAAACACCATATATTTT. It encodes CASSESGHRNSGNTIYF.

The V call is TRBV19, the J call TRBJ2-4; no firm D call. V was pared by 4 bases and J by 7 bases, with 14 bases between. The CDR3 extends over 14 amino acids. Germline lookup yields CDR1 LNHDA and CDR2 SQIVND (reference sequence). CDR3 protein: CASSNPGGRNIQYF. In DNA form, the CDR3 reads TGTGCCAGTAGTAACCCGGGTGGACGGAACATTCAGTACTTC.

This sequence joins TRBV7-3 and TRBJ1-2; no firm D call. CDR3 length: 14 residues. V was clipped by 4 bases and J by 6 bases, with 15 bases between them. Germline V CDR1 and CDR2: SGHTA, FQGTGA. In DNA, the CDR3 is TGTGCCAGCAGCTCCGGCCCTCAGAAGGATGGCTACACCTTC. Translated: CASSSGPQKDGYTF.

This clone was counted a few times. At one of its ends the junction is not consistent with the germline gene, which may arise from a read error. V gene TRBV2 combines with J gene TRBJ1-1; weak D call: TRBD1 (5 bases). The CDR3 spans 12 residues. The germline V gene has CDR1 SNHLY and CDR2 FYNNEI. The CDR3 nucleotides read TGTGCCAGCAGTGGCCCGGACACAGAAGCTTTCTTT. It specifies CASSGPDTEAFF.

The CDR3 reads CASSLRQSYEQYF. As DNA, the CDR3 is TGTGCCAGCAGCTTACGGCAGAGCTACGAGCAGTACTTC. The chain joins TRBV7-3 to TRBJ2-7; no firm D call. V was shortened by 2 bases and J by 3 bases, with 8 bases between the two germline ends. CDR1 and CDR2 from the germline V gene are SGHTA and FQGTGA. The CDR3 totals 13 residues.

The CDR3 DNA follows: TGCGCCAGCAGCCAAGATACGGGGTTCGATCAGCCCCAGCATTTT. Amino acid sequence: CASSQDTGFDQPQHF. The chain combines TRBV4-3 with TRBJ1-5, with D hard to call. Looked up from germline, CDR1 is LGHNA and CDR2 is YSLEER. V was trimmed by 0 bases and J by 5 bases, leaving 11 bases between them. The CDR3 sequence is 15 residues long.

V gene TRBV2 combines with J gene TRBJ1-1; no clear D. This CDR3 has 15 amino acids. V dropped 8 bases and J dropped 1 base, with 17 bases sitting between them. Germline assignment: CDR1 SNHLY and CDR2 FYNNEI. The CDR3 spells CASCRLGAENTEAFF. The CDR3 DNA reads as TGTGCCAGCTGTCGTCTAGGCGCGGAGAACACTGAAGCTTTCTTT. Full variable domain (remainder filled in from reference TRBV2 and TRBJ1-1): EPEVTQTPSHQVTQMGQEVILRCVPISNHLYFYWYRQILGQKVEFLVSFYNNEISEKSEIFDDQFSVERPDGSNFTLKIRSTKLEDSAMYFCASCRLGAENTEAFFGQGTRLTVV.

This chain connects TRBV19 to TRBJ2-1, with D tentatively TRBD2 (6 bases). The CDR3 extends over 15 amino acids. Germline V gene sequence: CDR1 LNHDA, CDR2 SQIVND (reference sequence). The germline V and J ends were trimmed by 6 bases and 2 bases, with 14 bases remaining between them. CDR3 nucleotides: TGTGCCAGTAGGTCGGGGGAATCAACCTACAATGAGCAGTTCTTC. Protein sequence: CASRSGESTYNEQFF.

In this sample, this clone turned up once. This chain joins TRBV19 and TRBJ1-2, with a possible D match to TRBD1 (6 bases). Trimming cost V 7 bases and J 8 bases, with 20 bases left between them. Germline values: CDR1 LNHDA, CDR2 SQIVND (reference sequence). The CDR3 extends over 14 amino acids. The CDR3 sequence is CASTRDISPGGYTF. The CDR3 coding sequence is TGTGCCAGTACCCGGGACATCAGCCCGGGGGGCTACACCTTC.

This chain uses TRBV15 with TRBJ2-5, with TRBD2 matching 12 bases. V shed 0 bases, J shed 2 bases, and the junction held 16 bases outside the gene matches. Germline assignment: CDR1 LNHNV and CDR2 YYDKDF (reference sequence). The CDR3 extends over 21 amino acids. As DNA, the CDR3 is TGTGCCACCAGCAGAGAACGCGGTCGTCCAGGACTAGCGGGACGACAAGAGACCCAGTACTTC. Its translation: CATSRERGRPGLAGRQETQYF.

As for this clone: Distinct nucleotide sequences in the sample also encode this CDR3. The chain uses TRBV27 and TRBJ2-1; TRBD2 matches at 7 bases. The V gene end was trimmed by 2 bases and the J gene end by 4 bases; junction bases not matched to a gene: 2. The CDR3 length is 14 residues. Germline loops: CDR1 MNHEY, CDR2 SMNVEV (reference sequence). The CDR3 here is CASSLLAAYNEQFF. The CDR3 DNA follows: TGTGCCAGCAGTTTACTAGCGGCGTACAATGAGCAGTTCTTC.

The chain has TRBV4-3 and TRBJ2-7; 8 nucleotides align to TRBD2. Germline CDR1 reads LGHNA; CDR2 reads YSLEER. This CDR3 has 15 residues. V lost 4 bases and J lost 3; bases outside the gene matches: 8. In DNA form, the CDR3 reads TGCGCCAGCAGCCTCCTATTCGCGGGAGGCTACGAGCAGTACTTC. Protein: CASSLLFAGGYEQYF.

The rearrangement joins TRBV10-3 to TRBJ2-3, with 9 bases matching TRBD1. The CDR3 has 15 residues. Losses at the gene ends were 6 bases for V and 2 bases for J; bases not matched to a gene: 6. Germline loops: CDR1 ENHRY, CDR2 SYGVKD. DNA for the CDR3: TGTGCCATCAGGAAGGACAGGGGCTACACAGATACGCAGTATTTT. This translates into CAIRKDRGYTDTQYF.

With regard to this clone: The sample carries other DNA sequences with the same CDR3. The rearrangement links TRBV9 to TRBJ2-7; TRBD2 matches at 9 bases. The CDR3 is 14 amino acids. CDR1 is SGDLS and CDR2 is YYNGEE in the germline V gene. The V and J ends lost 0 bases and 4 bases, in that order; junction bases with no gene match: 2. The CDR3 here is CASSVGLAAYEQYF. The CDR3 DNA is TGTGCCAGCAGCGTAGGACTAGCGGCTTACGAGCAGTACTTC.

This chain joins TRBV11-3 and TRBJ2-3; D is unclear. The V and J ends lost 2 bases and 0 bases respectively, with 12 bases between them. CDR3 length: 16 residues. Per germline, CDR1 SGHNT and CDR2 YENEEA. The CDR3 coding sequence is TGTGCCAGCAGCTTAACTCACAGAGCTAGCACAGATACGCAGTATTTT. Translation gives CASSLTHRASTDTQYF.

Here the CDR3 reads CASSWTGSTNEKLFF. The CDR3 DNA is TGCGCCAGCAGCTGGACAGGGTCAACTAATGAAAAACTGTTTTTT. The V gene is TRBV5-1, the J gene TRBJ1-4; 8 bases are shared with TRBD1. V shed 3 bases, J shed 0 bases, and the junction held 1 base outside the gene matches. The length of the CDR3 is 15 residues. Germline V gene sequence: CDR1 SGHRS, CDR2 YFSETQ.